This TCR beta chain stems from a study of T cell repertoires in cytomegalovirus infection. In the study overall: Recently identified HLA-C-restricted CMV epitopes and well-studied HLA-B-restricted CMV epitopes were used by the study. Public TCR beta signatures provided an indication of both CMV infection and a matching HLA type. Study-wide results and limits: HLA-C-restricted CMV-specific TCR beta clonotypes were dominant in the ex vivo response. Cumulated frequencies of public TCR beta families served to identify carriers of CMV plus the relevant HLA.

TCRdb used MiXCR to reprocess the reads, holding one entry per CDR3 protein. This sample has under 500,000 distinct CDR3 sequences, with more than 40% found just once. For this clonotype: Its specificity is unknown.

The CDR3 extends over 13 amino acids. Looked up from germline, CDR1 is LNHNV and CDR2 is YYDKDF (reference sequence). V was trimmed by 4 bases and J by 3 bases, leaving 9 bases between them. Sequencing was performed on cultured PBMCs, taken from culture after CMV antigen stimulation. This receptor was identified in a human donor in good health (CMV status not recorded). Some clones in this sample may be carry-over from other donors' samples. The chain has TRBV15 and TRBJ1-1, with a tentative D call TRBD1 (6 bases). The CDR3 bases are TGTGCCACCAGCAAAAGGGGGGACACTGAAGCTTTCTTT. Encoded protein: CATSKRGDTEAFF. Using reference TRBV15 and TRBJ1-1 for the parts outside the CDR3, the full variable domain is DAMVIQNPRYQVTQFGKPVTLSCSQTLNHNVMYWYQQKSSQAPKLLFHYYDKDFNNEADTPDNFQSRRPNTSFCFLDIRSPGLGDTAMYLCATSKRGDTEAFFGQGTRLTVV.